This entry is about one T cell receptor (beta chain). What it recognizes is unknown. Its ends do not fully match the called genes, so a read error is possible. This sample was included in a study of tumor-infiltrating lymphocytes in primary liver carcinoma. General study findings and limits: Just about 7.5-24% of leading clones were found in every one of five regions. Tumors significantly exceeded blood in top-250-clone fraction (p = 0.039). Pairs comparing tumor with adjacent tissue or blood overlapped less than pairs drawn from tumor regions.

Co-extraction of RNA and DNA was performed on roughly 17-32 mg of unsorted bulk tissue. Sampling of every tumor involved five separate regions. These included the tumor centre. Starting material of 500 to 600 ng total RNA yielded TCR beta cDNA via a constant-region primer. A slightly modified ARM-PCR protocol with three nested multiplex PCR rounds produced these TCR beta libraries. TCRdb independently ran MiXCR on the multiplex PCR reads; one entry per CDR3 protein. The sample records around 100,000 distinct CDR3 sequences, around two thirds being singletons. Material for sequencing was liver tumor tissue from sampling region 5. Subset here: tumor region T5, tumor centre. The receptor comes from a woman aged 60 to 75 with primary liver carcinoma and hepatitis B virus infection.

CDR3 coding DNA: TGTGCCAGCAGCCCTCTGGGTAGCAGGAACAATGGGCAGTTCTTC. It translates to CASSPLGSRNNGQFF. The V and J genes are TRBV11-3 and TRBJ2-1; D is undetermined. CDR1 SGHNT and CDR2 YENEEA come from the germline V gene. The CDR3 consists of 15 residues. Using reference TRBV11-3 and TRBJ2-1 for the parts outside the CDR3, the full variable domain is EAGVVQSPRYKIIEKKQPVAFWCNPISGHNTLYWYLQNLGQGPELLIRYENEEAVDDSQLPKDRFSAERLKGVDSTLKIQPAELGDSAVYLCASSPLGSRNNGQFFGPGTRLTVL.